The T cell receptor beta chain under discussion was sequenced for a study of cytomegalovirus exposure and HLA in healthy donors (dated by TCRdb to 2016 to 2017). Looking at the study overall: In an earlier analysis of around 540 of the donors, 276 Gb of sequence data and some 120 million unique TCR beta sequences from about 179 million T cells were reported. An early release covering over 500 HLA-typed donors comprised approximately 290 gigabases of sequencing data and around 80 million unique TCR sequences. Of the approximately 400 genotyped donors, 75% to 85% were placed in the genetic ancestry cluster associated with self-reported Caucasian donors. The study aimed to test whether signatures of past pathogen exposure could be identified by cataloging public T cell receptors. The study profiled the T cell repertoires of 500 to 800 subjects by immunosequencing and related them to cytomegalovirus serostatus. Besides the first cohort of around 700 subjects, a separate validation cohort made up of around 120 different subjects was used. The study combined high-throughput TCR immunosequencing, statistical association of individual TCRs with disease status, and machine learning to predict cytomegalovirus infection status. A later analysis re-analyzed previously published TCR beta repertoires from 600 to 850 donors and added high-resolution HLA genotyping to study TCR occurrence patterns. Rather than using new phenotypic data, the later analysis identified candidate immune exposures from TCR beta sequences and from how often those sequences occurred across donors. An earlier analysis of fewer than 750 of the donors used high-throughput TCR beta sequencing to judge whether each TCR beta V gene segment behaved as functional or pseudogenic. Donor age, sex, ethnicity and CMV serostatus were compiled alongside the repertoire data. A later genetic analysis used genome-wide SNP genotypes for about 60% of the roughly 700 donors, treating that subset as a discovery cohort. Every discovery cohort repertoire had been produced on one sequencing platform. HLA typing covered class I and class II loci at four-digit resolution. Typing coverage differed by locus: A, B, C, DRB1 and DQB1 were typed in roughly 629-630 donors, DQA1 in roughly 510, DPA1 in 600 to 610, and DPB1 in around 440. Because of strong linkage in the cohort, roughly five DR-DQ haplotypes were treated as single units for association and clustering. Across some 400 genotyped donors of the cohort, an average of roughly 250,000 unique TCR beta nucleotide sequences per donor were sequenced, and approximately 17% of those sequences were non-productive. Results the study describes overall, beyond this receptor: Some IMGT-functional V segments, including TRBV6-2 and TRBV6-3, could not be distinguished by the 87-base-pair reads and were therefore excluded. In this cohort, only TCR beta chains were sequenced, and detectable features were limited by the absence of alpha or paired-chain data. A later genetic analysis associated a missense DCLRE1C variant with V-gene and J-gene trimming of TCR beta chains, and an independent cohort replicated the association. The classifier was reported to diagnose cytomegalovirus status with high specificity and sensitivity in both the original cohort and the validation cohort. Because HLA typing was unavailable for some donors at each locus, only the typed subset was used in association tests. Assigning TCR associations to individual alleles was difficult when HLA alleles, especially DR and DQ, strongly co-occurred. Compared with equally common non-associated chains, HLA-associated TCR beta chains in a later analysis were more clonally expanded and had lower generation probabilities. A further reported finding was that TCR beta sequences accurately predicted the HLA-A and HLA-B alleles for most subjects in the first cohort. In a later analysis, the rate of TCR association differed among HLA loci, with DRB1 alleles having the most associated TCRs and HLA-C alleles having the fewest. Linkage disequilibrium might explain the correlated functional status among segregating V segments, but an unknown experimental factor could not be excluded. According to the authors, the approach could potentially be generalized to other disease states and immunological phenotypes. Specific HLA alleles were associated with 15,000 to 20,000 TCR beta sequences at a false discovery rate of 0.05 in a later analysis. For the cohort, immune exposure information was limited to CMV serostatus. The study gave a list of 150 to 200 TCR beta chains associated with cytomegalovirus. A group of highly shared sequence variants was considered likely to be a technical artifact of the sequencing pipeline. In a later genetic analysis, fewer N-insertions in productive TCRs were reported among donors in an Asian-associated ancestry cluster than the roughly 640-donor mean. Roughly uniform sequencing depth across donors was assumed in presence/absence analyses, although this assumption may not hold. While some public TCRs were present in many individuals, most TCR sequences turned up only very rarely across donors. A later analysis reported that several top co-occurrence clusters appeared linked to parvovirus B19, influenza, CMV and Epstein-Barr virus. In an earlier analysis of some 540 of the donors, most TCR beta V segments appeared in productive rearrangements about 87% or about 30% of the time, broadly matching IMGT annotations. Because counts were too low, around 17 rarely observed V segments, including chromosome 9 orphons, were left out of the earlier analysis of 587 of the donors. A few of the identified cytomegalovirus-associated TCR beta chains were confirmed in vitro to be specific for cytomegalovirus antigens. Most CMV-associated TCR beta chains appeared to be HLA-restricted in a later analysis, and the HLA associations seemed to be driven largely by CMV exposure.

Receptor libraries were prepared by the immunoSEQ multiplex PCR assay. For the multiplex PCR, a mixture combining 60 forward primers for TCR Vbeta segments and 13 reverse primers for TCR Jbeta segments was used. The CDR3 region of rearranged TCR beta genes was amplified from genomic DNA with a multiplex PCR assay. On the Illumina HiSeq System, the amplified TCR beta libraries were sequenced as 87-base-pair reads. Under the source paper's analysis protocol: In a later analysis, tens of millions of unique TCR beta chains were counted across the 650 to 750 repertoires, and roughly 10 million of these chains were shared by at least two donors. A nearest-neighbor algorithm error-corrected the raw reads and collapsed the reads into unique sequences, merging closely related sequences to remove PCR and sequencing errors. To assign V, D and J gene segments, CDR3 sequences were aligned to IMGT reference sequences. For a sequence to be retained, at least a six-nucleotide match to both a V gene segment and a J gene segment was required. A rearrangement counted as productive if the CDR3 had no stop codons and remained in frame with V and J, and every other rearrangement counted as non-productive. Following IMGT convention, CDR3 was defined as the stretch from the second conserved V-encoded cysteine up to the conserved J-encoded phenylalanine. The earlier analysis of about 610 of the donors excluded any sequence lacking an unambiguous match to a single V gene segment. In an earlier analysis of approximately 560 of the donors, a V segment was called functional when productive rearrangements were above 56.7%, and segregating when the standard deviation between donors exceeded 5%. A statistical classification framework was built for diagnosing cytomegalovirus status from the catalog of TCR beta chain sequences. V and J gene assignment, in a later analysis, came from comparing TCR nucleotide sequences with IMGT/GENE-DB human TR gene sequences. A later analysis assigned CDR3 sequences and most-parsimonious VDJ recombination scenarios with the TCRdist pipeline. In a later analysis, every TCR beta chain was defined by the combination of its CDR3 amino acid sequence and its V-gene family, and reads without a unique V-gene family were dropped. To address suspected cross-contamination and a sequencing artifact, a later analysis removed 450 to 700 highly shared, low-generation-probability nucleotide sequences. In a later analysis, a clonal expansion index for each public chain was calculated from normalized within-repertoire ranks of inferred template counts. Generation probabilities in a later analysis came from a VDJ recombination model fitted to out-of-frame rearrangements, and those results were checked against IGoR. In a later analysis, TCR-TCR, TCR-HLA and TCR-CMV co-occurrence was scored with hypergeometric tests, and a repertoire-size bias correction was applied to TCR pairs. In a later analysis, false discovery rates were estimated by permuting HLA or CMV assignments 20 times. In a later analysis, co-occurring TCRs were grouped with DBSCAN, and TCRdist sequence similarity was added when clustering was performed within HLA-allele-positive subsets. For co-occurrence clustering, repertoires with fewer than 30,000 or more than 120,000 public chains were excluded, along with four to six repertoires with anomalous nucleotide sharing. TCRdb provides this immuneACCESS table in a form limited to in-frame rearrangements. Some clones are lacking; in checked studies, under half of them reflect an unresolved V gene, and why the rest are absent is not known. V and J calls and clone size are as listed in that table; D and trimming were resolved from the DNA. The sample contains 95,000 to 150,000 clones, around 69% of them found a single time. In total, the top ten clones hold 8% to 9% of the sample.

The cohort was made up of 666 healthy bone marrow donors. At the time of sampling, every cohort member was nominally healthy, though immune exposures that went unrecorded were likely present. The donor was CMV seropositive and was included in the group of 289 seropositive cohort members. Each donor provided a peripheral blood sample, and peripheral blood mononuclear cells were used for TCR beta sequencing. The Qiagen DNeasy Blood Extraction Kit was used to extract genomic DNA from the blood cell samples. This clone was observed once. Its antigen target is currently unknown. No base qualities exist here, and no much larger clone lies one base off it. Deletion took 3 bases off V and 5 bases off J, with a span of 13 bases between the germline ends. The germline V gene specifies SGHTA as CDR1 and FQGNSA as CDR2. There are 14 amino acids in the CDR3, from cysteine to phenylalanine inclusive. Kept here is only the CDR3 DNA, which spans 42 bases and is read in frame from base 1.

The chain is made from TRBV7-2 and TRBJ2-5; a tentative D match to TRBD1 spans 5 bases. This receptor was identified in a middle-aged woman in good health and CMV-seropositive. Sequencing input: PBMCs. The CDR3 amino acid sequence is: CASSLRQGPETQYF. The DNA sequence reads TGTGCCAGCAGCTTGCGGCAGGGTCCGGAGACCCAGTACTTC.